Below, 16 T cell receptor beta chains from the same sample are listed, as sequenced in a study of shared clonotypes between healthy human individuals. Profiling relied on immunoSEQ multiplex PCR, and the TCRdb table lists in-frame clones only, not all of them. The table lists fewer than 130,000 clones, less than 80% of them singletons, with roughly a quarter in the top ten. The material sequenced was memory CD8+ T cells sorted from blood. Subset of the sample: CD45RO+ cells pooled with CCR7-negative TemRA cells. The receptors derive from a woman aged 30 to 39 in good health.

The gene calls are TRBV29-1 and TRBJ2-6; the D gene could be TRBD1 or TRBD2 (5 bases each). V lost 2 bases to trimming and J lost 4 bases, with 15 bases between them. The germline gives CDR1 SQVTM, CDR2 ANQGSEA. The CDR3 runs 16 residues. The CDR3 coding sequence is TGCAGCGTTGAACAGGATTCAGGGACGGGGGCCAACGTCCTGACTTTC. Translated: CSVEQDSGTGANVLTF.

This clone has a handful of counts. The CDR3 sequence is CASSMSLTGLYYEQYF. The CDR3 nucleotides are TGTGCCAGTAGTATGAGTTTGACAGGGCTCTACTACGAGCAGTACTTC. The rearrangement links TRBV19 to TRBJ2-7, with TRBD1 matching over 7 bases. Trimming cost V 3 bases and J 3 bases; bases outside gene matches: 11. Germline lookup yields CDR1 LNHDA and CDR2 SQIVND (reference sequence). This CDR3 spans 16 amino acids. Supplemented by reference TRBV19 and TRBJ2-7, the full variable domain reads DGGITQSPKYLFRKEGQNVTLSCEQNLNHDAMYWYRQDPGQGLRLIYYSQIVNDFQKGDIAEGYSVSREKKESFPLTVTSAQKNPTAFYLCASSMSLTGLYYEQYFGPGTRLTVT.

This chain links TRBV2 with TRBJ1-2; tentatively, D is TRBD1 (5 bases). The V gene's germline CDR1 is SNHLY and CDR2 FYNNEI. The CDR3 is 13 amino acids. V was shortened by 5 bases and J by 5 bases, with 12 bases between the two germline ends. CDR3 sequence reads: CASSPAGRYGYTF. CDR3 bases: TGTGCCAGCAGTCCCGCAGGGCGGTATGGCTACACCTTC.

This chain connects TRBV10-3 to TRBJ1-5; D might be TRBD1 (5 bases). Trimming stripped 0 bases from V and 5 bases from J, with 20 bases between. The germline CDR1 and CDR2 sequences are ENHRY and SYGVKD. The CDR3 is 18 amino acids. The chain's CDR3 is CAISESLPEEGLDQPQHF. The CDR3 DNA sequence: TGTGCCATCAGTGAGTCTTTACCCGAAGAGGGGTTGGATCAGCCCCAGCATTTT.

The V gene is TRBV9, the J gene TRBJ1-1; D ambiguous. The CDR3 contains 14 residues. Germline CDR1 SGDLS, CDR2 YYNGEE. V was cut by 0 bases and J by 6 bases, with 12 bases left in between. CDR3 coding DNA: TGTGCCAGCAGCGTAGGGGTTCTTGGACCTGAAGCTTTCTTT. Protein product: CASSVGVLGPEAFF.

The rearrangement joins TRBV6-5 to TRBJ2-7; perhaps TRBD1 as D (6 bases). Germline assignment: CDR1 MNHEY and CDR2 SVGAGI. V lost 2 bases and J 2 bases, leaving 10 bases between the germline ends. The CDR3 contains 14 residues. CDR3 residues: CASSYGQGTYEQYF. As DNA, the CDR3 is TGTGCCAGCAGTTACGGCCAGGGGACCTACGAGCAGTACTTC.

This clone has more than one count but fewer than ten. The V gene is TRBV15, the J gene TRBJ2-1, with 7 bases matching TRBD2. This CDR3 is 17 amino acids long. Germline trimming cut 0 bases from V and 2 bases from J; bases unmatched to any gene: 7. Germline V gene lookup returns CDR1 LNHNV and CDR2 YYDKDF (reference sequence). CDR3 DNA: TGTGCCACCAGCAGAGAGGGAGGCGGGAGCCCCTACAATGAGCAGTTCTTC. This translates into CATSREGGGSPYNEQFF.

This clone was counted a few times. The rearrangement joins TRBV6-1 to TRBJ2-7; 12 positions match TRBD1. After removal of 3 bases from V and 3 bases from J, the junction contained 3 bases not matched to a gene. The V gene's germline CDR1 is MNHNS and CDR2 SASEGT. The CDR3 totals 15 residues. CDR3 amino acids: CASSDGTGGFYEQYF. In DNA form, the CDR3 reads TGTGCCAGCAGTGATGGGACAGGGGGCTTCTACGAGCAGTACTTC.

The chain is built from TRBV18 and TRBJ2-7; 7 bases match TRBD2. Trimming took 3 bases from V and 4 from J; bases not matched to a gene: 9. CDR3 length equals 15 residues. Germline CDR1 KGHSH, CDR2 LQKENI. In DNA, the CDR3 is TGTGCCAGCTCACCGCTAGCGGCAGGTTATTACGAGCAGTACTTC. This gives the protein CASSPLAAGYYEQYF.

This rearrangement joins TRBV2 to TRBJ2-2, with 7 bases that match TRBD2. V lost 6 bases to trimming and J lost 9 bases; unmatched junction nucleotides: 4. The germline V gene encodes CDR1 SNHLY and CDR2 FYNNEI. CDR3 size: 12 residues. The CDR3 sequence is CASSSGNRELFF. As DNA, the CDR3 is TGTGCCAGCAGCAGCGGGAATAGGGAGCTGTTTTTT.

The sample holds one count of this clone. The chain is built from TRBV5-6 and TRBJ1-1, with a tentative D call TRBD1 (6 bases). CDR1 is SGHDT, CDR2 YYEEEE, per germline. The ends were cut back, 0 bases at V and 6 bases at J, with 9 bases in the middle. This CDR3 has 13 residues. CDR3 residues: CASSLVRGSEAFF. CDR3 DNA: TGTGCCAGCAGCTTGGTGAGGGGGTCTGAAGCTTTCTTT.

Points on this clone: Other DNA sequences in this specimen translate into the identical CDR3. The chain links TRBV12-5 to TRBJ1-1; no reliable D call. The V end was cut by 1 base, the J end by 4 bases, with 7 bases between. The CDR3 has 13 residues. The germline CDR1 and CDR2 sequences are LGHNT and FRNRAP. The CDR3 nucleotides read TGTGCTAGTGGTTTGGAAGGTGGCACTGAAGCTTTCTTT. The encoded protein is CASGLEGGTEAFF.

CDR3 sequence (DNA): TGTGCCAGCAGTTCGGGATGGGACAGGGCTAACTATGGCTACACCTTC. It is translated as CASSSGWDRANYGYTF. The chain combines TRBV2 with TRBJ1-2; 9 nucleotides match TRBD1. V lost 5 bases to trimming and J lost 0 bases; unmatched junction nucleotides: 7. The CDR3 totals 16 residues. Germline values: CDR1 SNHLY, CDR2 FYNNEI.

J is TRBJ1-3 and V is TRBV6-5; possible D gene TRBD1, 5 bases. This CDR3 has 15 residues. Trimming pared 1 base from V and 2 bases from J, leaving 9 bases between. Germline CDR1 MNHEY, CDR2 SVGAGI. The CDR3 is CASSYFGGAGNTIYF. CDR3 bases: TGTGCCAGCAGTTACTTTGGGGGGGCTGGAAACACCATATATTTT.

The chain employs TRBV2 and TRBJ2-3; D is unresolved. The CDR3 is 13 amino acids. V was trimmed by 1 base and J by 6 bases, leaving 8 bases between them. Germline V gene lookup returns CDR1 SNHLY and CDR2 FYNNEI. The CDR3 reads CASSEEATDTQYF. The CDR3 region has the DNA TGTGCCAGCAGTGAAGAGGCTACGGATACGCAGTATTTT.

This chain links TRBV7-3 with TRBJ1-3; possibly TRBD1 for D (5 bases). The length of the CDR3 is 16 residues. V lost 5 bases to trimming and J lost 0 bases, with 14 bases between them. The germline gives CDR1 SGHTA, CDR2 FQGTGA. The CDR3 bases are TGTGCCAGCAGCCCGAACGGACACCCCTCTGGAAACACCATATATTTT. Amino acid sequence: CASSPNGHPSGNTIYF.